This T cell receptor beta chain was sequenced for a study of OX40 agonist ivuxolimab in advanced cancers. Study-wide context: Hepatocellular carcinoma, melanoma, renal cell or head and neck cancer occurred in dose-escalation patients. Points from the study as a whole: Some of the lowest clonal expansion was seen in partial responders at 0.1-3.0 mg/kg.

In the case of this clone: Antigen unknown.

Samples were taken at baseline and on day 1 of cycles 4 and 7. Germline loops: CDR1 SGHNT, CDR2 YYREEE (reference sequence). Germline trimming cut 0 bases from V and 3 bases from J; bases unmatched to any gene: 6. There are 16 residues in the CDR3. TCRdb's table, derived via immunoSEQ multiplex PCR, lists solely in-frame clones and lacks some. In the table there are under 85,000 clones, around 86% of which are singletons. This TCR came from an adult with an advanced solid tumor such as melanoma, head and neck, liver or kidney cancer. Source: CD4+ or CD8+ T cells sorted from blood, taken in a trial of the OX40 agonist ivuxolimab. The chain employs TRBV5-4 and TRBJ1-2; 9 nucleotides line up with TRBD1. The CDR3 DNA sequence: TGTGCCAGCAGCTTGGGGTTACAGGGGGCGGACTATGGCTACACCTTC. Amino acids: CASSLGLQGADYGYTF.